One and the same sample provided the 20 T cell receptor beta chains below, sequenced in a study of T cell clonality in common variable immunodeficiency (dated by TCRdb to between 2014 and 2017). Libraries were prepared through the immunoSEQ multiplex PCR assay. The table comes from immuneACCESS by way of TCRdb, which keeps in-frame sequences with V and J called. Part of the clones is missing from these tables; in studies checked, under half for an unresolved V gene and the rest for unknown reasons. For this sample the table reports tens of thousands of clones, with no clone seen just once. About 5.5% of the sample is taken by the ten largest. Sequenced sample: peripheral blood mononuclear cells. These receptors all come from a person between 18 and 70 years old in good health.

In this sample, this clone turned up many times. The read halts 3 residues ahead of the CDR3 end, with the missing end drawn from the germline J gene. The chain carries TRBV7-2 and TRBJ2-1; 9 nucleotides agree with TRBD1. Per the germline V gene, CDR1 is SGHTA and CDR2 is FQGNSA. The CDR3 is 15 residues long. The junction had 7 bases not matched to a gene; V was cut back by 4 bases and J by 6 bases. CDR3 DNA, as far as it was read: TGTGCCAGCAGCTCCCGACAGGGGGGCGGCAATGAG. Amino acid sequence: CASSSRQGGGNE. The entire CDR3 protein is CASSSRQGGGNEQFF.

This clone was observed at least ten times. Read sequence stops 3 residues before the CDR3 end, and the germline J gene provides the missing end. The chain carries TRBV5-4 and TRBJ1-2; D call uncertain. The CDR3 runs to 14 residues. Looked up from germline, CDR1 is SGHNT and CDR2 is YYREEE (reference sequence). Trimming took off 1 base at V and 4 bases at J, with 11 bases between the two ends. CDR3 sequence: CASSLITDSYGYTF. The DNA read from the CDR3 is TGTGCCAGCAGCTTGATTACAGATTCCTATGGC.

This clone was counted at least ten times. The DNA ends 3 residues before the CDR3 does, and the rest of the CDR3 is filled in from the germline J gene. The chain links TRBV28 to TRBJ1-5, with a weak D call TRBD1 (6 bases). V lost 2 bases and J 7 bases, leaving 12 bases between the germline ends. This CDR3 is 14 amino acids long. Looked up from germline, CDR1 is MDHEN and CDR2 is SYDVKM. The DNA read from the CDR3 is TGTGCCAGCAGTTTAGGGGGCCTTGAGCAGCCC. Encoded protein: CASSLGGLEQP. The whole CDR3 is CASSLGGLEQPQHF.

This clone was seen many times. The missing CDR3 end, 3 residues past where the read stops, is filled in from the germline J gene. The chain has TRBV5-1 and TRBJ2-5; unclear D gene. From germline, CDR1 is SGHRS and CDR2 YFSETQ. The ends were cut back, 4 bases at V and 3 bases at J, with 4 bases in the middle. The length of the CDR3 is 11 residues. CDR3 DNA (partial): TGCGCCAGCAGCCATGAAGAGACC. Protein sequence: CASSHEET. The full CDR3 is CASSHEETQYF.

The sample holds many counts of this clone. The read terminates 3 residues ahead of where the CDR3 ends, so the germline J gene completes it. The chain employs TRBV20-1 and TRBJ2-5; TRBD2 matches at 10 bases. Germline-derived CDR1 and CDR2 are DFQATT and SNEGSKA (reference sequence). This CDR3 comprises 17 residues. J was trimmed by 2 bases and V by 6 bases; bases with no gene match: 15. CDR3 region: CSALPLSSGSEQETQYF. The sequenced part of the CDR3 DNA is TGCAGTGCCCTCCCGCTTTCTAGCGGGAGCGAACAAGAGACC.

This clone was detected ten times or more. Sequencing ends 3 residues short of the CDR3 end; the germline J gene provides the rest. The chain links TRBV19 to TRBJ1-5; 8 nucleotides agree with TRBD1. The trim removed 9 bases at V and 7 bases at J, leaving 8 bases unmatched. Germline V gives CDR1 LNHDA, CDR2 SQIVND (reference sequence). The CDR3 has 13 residues. The part of the CDR3 DNA that was read is TGTGCCAGCAAAAACAGGGGGGGACAGCCC. This sequence encodes CASKNRGGQP. The entire CDR3 protein reads CASKNRGGQPQHF.

This clone came up many times. Read data end 3 residues before the CDR3 end; the end is taken from the germline J gene. This chain joins TRBV7-2 and TRBJ1-5; no clear D gene. The CDR3 runs to 15 residues. In germline, CDR1 is SGHTA, CDR2 FQGNSA. V shed 2 bases and J shed 0 bases, with 8 bases lying between them. CDR3 DNA (partial): TGTGCCAGCAGCTTAAGCGGCGATAGCAATCAGCCC. This encodes CASSLSGDSNQP. The CDR3 reads in full as CASSLSGDSNQPQHF.

This clone was picked up many times. Incomplete CDR3 DNA: TGTGCCAGCAGTTTGAGGCGGGGCGGGAGCGGGGAG. It specifies CASSLRRGGSGE. The whole CDR3 sequence is CASSLRRGGSGELFF. The V gene is TRBV12-3 or TRBV12-4, the J gene TRBJ2-2; 7 bases are shared with TRBD2. The read comes to an end 3 residues before the CDR3 does, leaving the germline J gene to fill in the end. With 3 bases clipped from V and 7 bases from J, the junction kept 8 bases outside the gene matches. The CDR3 runs to 15 residues.

The table lists this clone with many counts. With the read ending 3 residues before the CDR3 end, the germline J gene is used to fill in that end. This rearrangement joins TRBV19 to TRBJ2-1, with D maybe TRBD1 (6 bases). Germline values: CDR1 LNHDA, CDR2 SQIVND (reference sequence). This CDR3 is built from 14 residues. V lost 3 bases and J lost 4, with 10 bases in between. CDR3 DNA (partial): TGTGCCAGTAGTATGCAGGGGCATTACAATGAG. The encoded protein is CASSMQGHYNE. The CDR3 reads in full as CASSMQGHYNEQFF.

In its sample, this clone was seen many times. The read halts 3 residues ahead of the CDR3 end, with the missing end drawn from the germline J gene. V usage is TRBV10-2 and J usage is TRBJ2-1, with 13 bases identical to TRBD2. The CDR3 covers 13 residues. Germline loops: CDR1 WSHSY, CDR2 SAAADI. V lost 9 bases to trimming and J lost 9 bases; unmatched junction nucleotides: 5. Incomplete CDR3 DNA: TGCGCCAGTCGGACTAGCGGGAGCAGTGAG. It specifies CASRTSGSSE. The whole CDR3 region reads CASRTSGSSEQFF.

In its sample, this clone was seen many times. The read ends 3 residues before the CDR3 terminus; that terminus is restored from the germline J gene. V gene TRBV30 combines with J gene TRBJ1-5; D may be TRBD1 (5 bases). Germline CDR1 and CDR2: GTSNPN and SVGIG (reference sequence). This CDR3 has 13 amino acids. Trimming left V 5 bases short and J 0 bases short, with 8 bases between. The CDR3 is CAWGADSNQPQHF. Incomplete CDR3 DNA: TGTGCCTGGGGGGCAGATAGCAATCAGCCC.

There are many counts of this clone. The read halts 3 residues ahead of the CDR3 end, with the missing end drawn from the germline J gene. The gene calls are TRBV10-3 and TRBJ1-2; D unclear. CDR3 length: 14 amino acids. Trimming left V 4 bases short and J 3 bases short, with 12 bases between. The germline V gene has CDR1 ENHRY and CDR2 SYGVKD. CDR3 DNA (partial): TGTGCCATCAGTGTGTCCCCGGTGCACTATGGC. It codes for CAISVSPVHYG. The full CDR3 protein reads CAISVSPVHYGYTF.

This clone was seen repeatedly, ten times or more. The sequenced fragment ends 3 residues before the CDR3 boundary, so the rest is inferred from the germline J gene. The chain recombines TRBV20-1 with TRBJ2-7, with 11 positions matching TRBD2. This CDR3 is 14 amino acids long. Germline V CDR1 and CDR2: DFQATT, SNEGSKA (reference sequence). Trimming cost V 6 bases and J 5 bases; bases outside gene matches: 9. Here the CDR3 reads CSARSGRAGNEQYF. The part of the CDR3 DNA that was read is TGCAGTGCCCGTAGCGGGAGGGCTGGAAACGAG.

In this sample, this clone turned up a few times. From the germline J gene comes the end of the CDR3, since the read stops 3 residues before it. The chain couples TRBV20-1 to TRBJ1-5, with 8 bases lining up with TRBD1. The germline gives CDR1 DFQATT, CDR2 SNEGSKA (reference sequence). After removal of 2 bases from V and 7 bases from J, the junction contained 10 bases not matched to a gene. CDR3 length equals 15 residues. CDR3 in amino acids: CSARSTGVGGQPQHF. The covered CDR3 bases are TGCAGTGCTAGATCGACAGGGGTAGGAGGCCAGCCC.

This clone was found many times. The read is 3 residues too short to cover the CDR3 end, so that end is filled in from the germline J gene. The chain combines TRBV20-1 with TRBJ2-1; TRBD2 agrees at 7 bases. This CDR3 comprises 14 residues. V shed 6 bases, J shed 2 bases, and the junction held 7 bases outside the gene matches. Germline lookup yields CDR1 DFQATT and CDR2 SNEGSKA (reference sequence). CDR3 DNA (partial): TGCAGTGCAATTAGCGGGCGTCCCTACAATGAG. Amino acid sequence: CSAISGRPYNE. The complete CDR3 sequence is CSAISGRPYNEQFF.

The table lists this clone with many counts. The CDR3 extends 3 residues past the end of the read, so its final part is completed from the germline J gene. The chain couples TRBV20-1 to TRBJ2-1; no firm D call. Germline CDR1 is DFQATT and CDR2 is SNEGSKA (reference sequence). The V end was cut by 8 bases, the J end by 5 bases, with 7 bases between. The CDR3 length is 10 residues. Incomplete CDR3 DNA: TGCAGTTATATCGACAATGAG. This codes for CSYIDNE. In full, the CDR3 reads CSYIDNEQFF.

Ten or more counts support this clone. Partial CDR3 DNA: TGTGCCAGTAGTCTCATCACCTTGGGCAGGGGATCCTCAACTAATGAAAAA. Protein product: CASSLITLGRGSSTNEK. The whole CDR3 sequence is CASSLITLGRGSSTNEKLFF. The chain couples TRBV19 to TRBJ1-4, with D possibly matching TRBD1 (6 bases). From the germline J gene comes the end of the CDR3, since the read stops 3 residues before it. V was cut by 5 bases and J by 0 bases, with 25 bases left in between. This CDR3 is built from 20 residues. Germline CDR1 and CDR2: LNHDA and SQIVND (reference sequence).

Concerning this clone itself: The CDR3 goes on 3 residues after the read ends, and that part is filled in from the germline J gene. This rearrangement joins TRBV29-1 to TRBJ1-6; 9 bases line up with TRBD1. Germline V gene sequence: CDR1 SQVTM, CDR2 ANQGSEA. The CDR3 sequence is 13 residues long. Germline trimming cut 7 bases from V and 8 bases from J; bases unmatched to any gene: 6. CDR3 region: CSGGQGVDSPLHF. Incomplete CDR3 DNA: TGCAGCGGGGGACAGGGAGTTGATTCACCC.

This clone has a count of ten or more. The DNA ends 3 residues before the CDR3 does, and the rest of the CDR3 is filled in from the germline J gene. The chain joins TRBV12-3 or TRBV12-4 to TRBJ2-7; 9 bases align to TRBD1. V was clipped by 4 bases and J by 5 bases; unmatched bases: 12. The CDR3 spans 16 residues. The CDR3 protein is CASSSLRDRVINEQYF. CDR3 DNA, as far as it was read: TGTGCCAGCAGTTCCCTCCGGGACAGGGTAATCAACGAG.

Ten or more counts support this clone. The sequence runs out 3 residues before the end of the CDR3; the remainder is reconstructed from the germline J gene. The chain carries TRBV20-1 and TRBJ2-1, with TRBD2 identical over 7 bases. Per germline, CDR1 DFQATT and CDR2 SNEGSKA (reference sequence). V was clipped by 6 bases and J by 2 bases; unmatched bases: 1. The CDR3 has 12 residues. CDR3 residues: CSARGTYNEQFF. The covered CDR3 bases are TGCAGTGCGCGGGGGACCTACAATGAG.